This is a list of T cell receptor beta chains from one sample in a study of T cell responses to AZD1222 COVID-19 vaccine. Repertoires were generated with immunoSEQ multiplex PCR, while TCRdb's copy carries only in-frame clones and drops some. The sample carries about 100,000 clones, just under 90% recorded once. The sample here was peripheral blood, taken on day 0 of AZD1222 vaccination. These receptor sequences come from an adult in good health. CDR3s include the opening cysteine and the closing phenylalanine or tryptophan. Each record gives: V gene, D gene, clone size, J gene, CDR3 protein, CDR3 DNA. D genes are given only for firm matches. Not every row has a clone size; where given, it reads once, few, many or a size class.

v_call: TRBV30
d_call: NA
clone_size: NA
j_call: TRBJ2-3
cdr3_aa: CAWSVLVGTDTQYF
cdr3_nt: TGTGCCTGGAGTGTACTAGTGGGGACAGATACGCAGTATTTT

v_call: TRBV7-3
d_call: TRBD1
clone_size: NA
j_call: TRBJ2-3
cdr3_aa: CASSYLGTGNTDTQYF
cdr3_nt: TGTGCCAGCAGCTATCTGGGGACAGGTAACACAGATACGCAGTATTTT

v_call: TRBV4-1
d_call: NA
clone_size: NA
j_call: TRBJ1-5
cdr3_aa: CASSPRTAGQEPQHF
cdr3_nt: TGCGCCAGCAGCCCAAGGACGGCCGGTCAGGAGCCCCAGCATTTT

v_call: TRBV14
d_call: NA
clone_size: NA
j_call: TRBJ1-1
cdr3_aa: CASSPLSNTEAFF
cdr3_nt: TGTGCCAGCAGCCCTCTGTCGAACACTGAAGCTTTCTTT

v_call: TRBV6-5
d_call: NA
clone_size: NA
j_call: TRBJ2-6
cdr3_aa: CASRDRRVDVLTF
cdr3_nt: TGTGCCAGCAGGGACAGAAGGGTCGACGTCCTGACTTTC

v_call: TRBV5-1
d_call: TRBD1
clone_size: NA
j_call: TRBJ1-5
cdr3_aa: CASSLSGQGGQPQHF
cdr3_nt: TGCGCCAGCAGCTTGTCAGGACAGGGGGGTCAGCCCCAGCATTTT

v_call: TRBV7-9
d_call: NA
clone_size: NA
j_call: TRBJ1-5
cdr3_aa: CASSTMSGQPQHF
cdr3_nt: TGTGCCAGCAGCACCATGAGCGGTCAGCCCCAGCATTTT

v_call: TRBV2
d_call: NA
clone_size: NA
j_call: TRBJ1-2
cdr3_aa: CASKIPESYGYTF
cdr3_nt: TGTGCCAGCAAAATCCCGGAATCCTATGGCTACACCTTC

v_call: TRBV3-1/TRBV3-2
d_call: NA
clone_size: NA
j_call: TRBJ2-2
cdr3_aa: CASSQVAGNTGELFF
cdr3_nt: TGTGCCAGCAGCCAAGTGGCAGGGAACACCGGGGAGCTGTTTTTT

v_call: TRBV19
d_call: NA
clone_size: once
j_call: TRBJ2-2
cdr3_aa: CASSIVGLDGELFF
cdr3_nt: TGTGCCAGTAGTATAGTAGGGCTCGACGGGGAGCTGTTTTTT

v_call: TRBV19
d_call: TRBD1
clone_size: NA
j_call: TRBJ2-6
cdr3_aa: CASSHTGGAGANVLTF
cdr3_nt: TGTGCCAGTAGTCATACAGGGGGCGCCGGGGCCAACGTCCTGACTTTC

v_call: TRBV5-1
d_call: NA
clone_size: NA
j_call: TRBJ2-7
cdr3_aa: CASSSDYEQYF
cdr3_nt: TGCGCCAGCAGCTCAGACTACGAGCAGTACTTC

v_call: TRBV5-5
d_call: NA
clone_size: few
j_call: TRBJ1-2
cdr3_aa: CASSLFATLRANYGYTF
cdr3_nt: TGTGCCAGCAGCTTGTTTGCCACGCTGAGAGCTAACTATGGCTACACCTTC

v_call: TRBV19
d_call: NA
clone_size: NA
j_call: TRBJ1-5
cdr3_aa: CASGDNNQPQHF
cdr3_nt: TGTGCCAGCGGGGACAATAATCAGCCCCAGCATTTT

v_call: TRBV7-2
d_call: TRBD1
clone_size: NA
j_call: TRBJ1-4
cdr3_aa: CASSQGQGAREKLFF
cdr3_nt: TGTGCCAGCAGCCAGGGGCAGGGGGCGCGTGAAAAACTGTTTTTT

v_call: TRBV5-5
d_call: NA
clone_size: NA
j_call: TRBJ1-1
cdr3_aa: CASSFWGTEAFF
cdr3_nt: TGTGCCAGCAGCTTTTGGGGCACTGAAGCTTTCTTT

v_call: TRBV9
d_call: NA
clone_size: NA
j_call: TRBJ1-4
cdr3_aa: CASSVEGGVSNEKLFF
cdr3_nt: TGTGCCAGCAGCGTAGAAGGAGGGGTTTCTAATGAAAAACTGTTTTTT

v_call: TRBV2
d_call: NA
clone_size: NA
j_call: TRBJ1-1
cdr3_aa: CASSEVQGKAFF
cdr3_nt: TGTGCCAGCAGTGAAGTCCAGGGAAAAGCTTTCTTT

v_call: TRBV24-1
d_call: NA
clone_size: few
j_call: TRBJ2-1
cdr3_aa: CATSDAGTGHSYNEQFF
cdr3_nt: TGTGCCACCAGTGACGCCGGCACAGGGCACTCCTACAATGAGCAGTTCTTC

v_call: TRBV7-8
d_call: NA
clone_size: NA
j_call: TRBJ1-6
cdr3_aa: CASSLSVDRNSPLHF
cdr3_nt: TGTGCCAGCAGCTTATCCGTGGACCGTAACTCACCCCTCCACTTT

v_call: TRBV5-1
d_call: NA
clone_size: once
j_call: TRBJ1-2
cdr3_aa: CASSLDIGRNHYGYTF
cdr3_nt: TGCGCCAGCAGCTTGGATATAGGACGCAACCACTATGGCTACACCTTC

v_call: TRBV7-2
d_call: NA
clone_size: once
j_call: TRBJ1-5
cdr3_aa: CASSLSVNQPQHF
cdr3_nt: TGTGCCAGCAGCTTAAGCGTGAATCAGCCCCAGCATTTT

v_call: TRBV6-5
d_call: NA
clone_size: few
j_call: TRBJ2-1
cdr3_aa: CASRLGDEQFF
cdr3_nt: TGTGCCAGCAGATTGGGGGATGAGCAGTTCTTC

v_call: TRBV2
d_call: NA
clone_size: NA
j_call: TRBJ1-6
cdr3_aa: CASSDSPVSPLHF
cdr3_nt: TGTGCCAGCAGTGACTCACCCGTTTCACCCCTCCACTTT

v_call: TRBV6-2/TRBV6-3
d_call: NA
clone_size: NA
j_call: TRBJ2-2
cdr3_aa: CASSRSAGELFF
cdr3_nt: TGTGCCAGCAGTCGTAGCGCCGGGGAGCTGTTTTTT

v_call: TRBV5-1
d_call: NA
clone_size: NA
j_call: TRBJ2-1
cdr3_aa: CAVSQGGPYNEQFF
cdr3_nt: TGCGCCGTATCACAGGGAGGTCCGTACAATGAGCAGTTCTTC

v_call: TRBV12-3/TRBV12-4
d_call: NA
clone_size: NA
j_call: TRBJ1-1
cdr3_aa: CASSLMEGRAFF
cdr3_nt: TGTGCCAGCAGTTTAATGGAAGGAAGAGCTTTCTTT

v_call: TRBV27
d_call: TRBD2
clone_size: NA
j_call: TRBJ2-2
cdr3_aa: CASRITSGSFTGELFF
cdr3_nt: TGTGCCAGCAGGATAACTAGCGGGAGTTTCACCGGGGAGCTGTTTTTT

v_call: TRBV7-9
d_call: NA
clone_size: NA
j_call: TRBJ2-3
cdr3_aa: CASTPPDEGVSTDTQYF
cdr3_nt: TGTGCCAGCACCCCCCCGGATGAGGGTGTGTCGACAGATACGCAGTATTTT

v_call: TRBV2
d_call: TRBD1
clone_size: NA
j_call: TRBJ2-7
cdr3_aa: CASRDRGLYEQYF
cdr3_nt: TGTGCCAGCAGGGACAGGGGGCTGTACGAGCAGTACTTC

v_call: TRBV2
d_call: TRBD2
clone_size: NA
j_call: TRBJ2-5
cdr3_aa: CASPGGAGSGETQYF
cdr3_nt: TGTGCCAGCCCCGGGGGGGCGGGGTCGGGAGAGACCCAGTACTTC

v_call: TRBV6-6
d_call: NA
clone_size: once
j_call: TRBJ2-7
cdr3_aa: CASSPSGSASYEQYF
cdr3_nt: TGTGCCAGCAGTCCTTCAGGATCGGCCTCCTACGAGCAGTACTTC

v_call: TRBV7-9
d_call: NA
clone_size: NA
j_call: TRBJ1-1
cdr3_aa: CASSLTTGLGATEAFF
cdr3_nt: TGTGCCAGCAGCTTAACGACAGGCTTAGGGGCAACTGAAGCTTTCTTT

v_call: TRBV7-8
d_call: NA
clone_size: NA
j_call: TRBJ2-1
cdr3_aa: CASSQARDFSHEQFF
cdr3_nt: TGTGCCAGCAGCCAAGCCCGGGACTTCAGCCATGAGCAGTTCTTC

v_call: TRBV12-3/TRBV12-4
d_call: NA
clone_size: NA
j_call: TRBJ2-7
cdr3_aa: CASSLIGHEQYF
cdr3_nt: TGTGCCAGCAGTTTAATTGGCCACGAGCAGTACTTC

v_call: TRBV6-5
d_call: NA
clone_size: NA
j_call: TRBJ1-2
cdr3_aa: CASSPAMGWGYTF
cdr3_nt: TGTGCCAGCAGTCCCGCCATGGGTTGGGGCTACACCTTC

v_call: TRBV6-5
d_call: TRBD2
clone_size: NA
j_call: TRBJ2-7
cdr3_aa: CASSTLAGNEQYF
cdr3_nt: TGTGCCAGCAGTACCTTAGCGGGAAACGAGCAGTACTTC

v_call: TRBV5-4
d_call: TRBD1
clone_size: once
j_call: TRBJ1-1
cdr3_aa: CASSGTGMNTEAFF
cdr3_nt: TGTGCCAGCAGCGGGACAGGGATGAACACTGAAGCTTTCTTT

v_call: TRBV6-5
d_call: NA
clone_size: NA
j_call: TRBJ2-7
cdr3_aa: CASSRDLRLHEQYF
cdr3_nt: TGTGCCAGCAGTCGGGACCTCCGGCTCCACGAGCAGTACTTC

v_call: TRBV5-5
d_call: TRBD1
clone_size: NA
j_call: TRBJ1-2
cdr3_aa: CASSLGTGVYSNYGYTF
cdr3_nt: TGTGCCAGCAGCTTGGGGACAGGGGTTTATTCTAACTATGGCTACACCTTC

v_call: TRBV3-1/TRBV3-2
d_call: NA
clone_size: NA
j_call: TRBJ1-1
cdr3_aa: CASSQVVGRAEAFF
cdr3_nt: TGTGCCAGCAGCCAAGTTGTGGGGAGGGCTGAAGCTTTCTTT

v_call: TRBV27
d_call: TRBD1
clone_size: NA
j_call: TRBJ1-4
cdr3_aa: CASSSRQGGVNEKLFF
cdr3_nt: TGTGCCAGCAGCTCTAGACAGGGTGGGGTTAATGAAAAACTGTTTTTT

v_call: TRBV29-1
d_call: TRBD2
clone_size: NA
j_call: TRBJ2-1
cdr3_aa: CSVGGTLAGLTYNEQFF
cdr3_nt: TGCAGCGTTGGTGGGACTTTAGCGGGGTTAACCTACAATGAGCAGTTCTTC

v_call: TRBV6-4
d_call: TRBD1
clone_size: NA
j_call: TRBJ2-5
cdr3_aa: CASSDSRDSEKPQYF
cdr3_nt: TGTGCCAGCAGTGACTCCCGGGACAGCGAGAAGCCCCAGTACTTC

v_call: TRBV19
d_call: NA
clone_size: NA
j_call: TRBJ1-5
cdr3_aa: CASNTNDPWNQPQHF
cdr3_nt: TGTGCCAGTAATACGAACGACCCGTGGAATCAGCCCCAGCATTTT

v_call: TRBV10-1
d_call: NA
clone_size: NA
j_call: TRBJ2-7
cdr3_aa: CASSENGYEQYF
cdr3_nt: TGCGCCAGCAGTGAGAACGGTTACGAGCAGTACTTC

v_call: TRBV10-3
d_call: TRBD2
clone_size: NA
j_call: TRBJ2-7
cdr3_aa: CAISEVGGIGEQYF
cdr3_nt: TGTGCCATCAGTGAGGTGGGAGGGATAGGCGAGCAGTACTTC

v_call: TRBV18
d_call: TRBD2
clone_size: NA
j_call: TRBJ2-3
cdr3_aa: CASSLVAGGPITDTQYF
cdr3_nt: TGTGCCAGCTCACTAGTAGCGGGGGGGCCAATTACAGATACGCAGTATTTT

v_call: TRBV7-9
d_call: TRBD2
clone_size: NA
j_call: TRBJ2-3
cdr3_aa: CASSRGAGTRRSDTQYF
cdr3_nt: TGTGCCAGCAGCCGTGGAGCCGGGACTAGGAGGTCGGATACGCAGTATTTT

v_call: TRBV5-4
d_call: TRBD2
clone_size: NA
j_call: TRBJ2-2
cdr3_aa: CASSPGGTNTGELFF
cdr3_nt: TGTGCCAGCAGCCCCGGGGGGACGAACACCGGGGAGCTGTTTTTT

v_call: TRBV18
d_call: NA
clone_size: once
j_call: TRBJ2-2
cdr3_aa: CASSPPGQNNGELFF
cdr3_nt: TGTGCCAGCTCACCACCGGGACAAAATAACGGGGAGCTGTTTTTT